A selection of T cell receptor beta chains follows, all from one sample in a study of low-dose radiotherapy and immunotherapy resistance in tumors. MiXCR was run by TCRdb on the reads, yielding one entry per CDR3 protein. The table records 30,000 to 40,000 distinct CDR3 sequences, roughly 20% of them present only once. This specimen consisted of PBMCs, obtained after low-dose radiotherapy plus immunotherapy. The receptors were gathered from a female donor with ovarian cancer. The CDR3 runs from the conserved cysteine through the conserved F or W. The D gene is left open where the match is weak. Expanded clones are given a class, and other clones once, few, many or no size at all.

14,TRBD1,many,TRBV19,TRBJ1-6,TGTGCCAGTAAAGCCCCGGACAGGGCTTCACCCCTCCACTTT,CASKAPDRASPLHF
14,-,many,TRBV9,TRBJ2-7,TGTGCCAGCAGCGTAGGCTCAGGGAACTACGAGCAGTACTTC,CASSVGSGNYEQYF
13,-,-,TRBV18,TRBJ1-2,TGTGCCAGCTCACCGAAGGAGGGCTATGGCTACACCTTC,CASSPKEGYGYTF
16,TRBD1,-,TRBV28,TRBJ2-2,TGTGCCAGCAGTCCTCTGGGGACAGGGGGCACCGGGGAGCTGTTTTTT,CASSPLGTGGTGELFF
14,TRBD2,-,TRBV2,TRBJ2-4,TGTGCCAGCAGGGAGGGACTAGCGGAAAACATTCAGTACTTC,CASREGLAENIQYF
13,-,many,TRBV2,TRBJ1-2,TGTGCCAGCCCCCCGAAGGACACAGATGGCTACACCTTC,CASPPKDTDGYTF
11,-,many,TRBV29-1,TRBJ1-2,TGCAGCGTTGTAGGCCCCAATGGCTACACCTTC,CSVVGPNGYTF
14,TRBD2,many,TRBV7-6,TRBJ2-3,TGTGCCAGCAGCTTGGGGACTAACACAGATACGCAGTATTTT,CASSLGTNTDTQYF
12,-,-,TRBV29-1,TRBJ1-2,TGCAGCGTTGAAGGAGGCGGGGATGGCTACACCTTC,CSVEGGGDGYTF
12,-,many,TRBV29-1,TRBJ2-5,TGCAGCGTGGAACAGGGAAAAGAGACCCAGTACTTC,CSVEQGKETQYF
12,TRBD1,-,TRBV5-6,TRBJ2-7,TGTGCCAGCACAGGGGGTTCCTACGAGCAGTACTTC,CASTGGSYEQYF
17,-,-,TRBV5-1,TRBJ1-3,TGCGCCAGCAGCCTACACCCTGGGGGCCTCTCTGGAAACACCATATATTTT,CASSLHPGGLSGNTIYF
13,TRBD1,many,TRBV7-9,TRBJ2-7,TGTGCCAGCAGCCGGGACAGGGACTACGAGCAGTACTTC,CASSRDRDYEQYF
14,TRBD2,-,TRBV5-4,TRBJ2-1,TGTGCCAGCAGCTCATCGGGGGGTTGGTATGAGCAGTTCTTC,CASSSSGGWYEQFF
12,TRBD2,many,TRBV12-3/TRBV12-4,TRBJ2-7,TGTGCCAGCACGGGGGGGGGACCCGAGCAGTACTTC,CASTGGGPEQYF
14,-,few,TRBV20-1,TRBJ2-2,TGCAGTACCAAACAGGGAATTAGTACCGGGGAGCTGTTTTTT,CSTKQGISTGELFF
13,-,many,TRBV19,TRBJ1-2,TGTGCCAGTAGTGCAGGAATAACCTATGGCTACACCTTC,CASSAGITYGYTF
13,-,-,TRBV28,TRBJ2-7,TGTGCCAGCAGTTTAGGCAGGCGATACGAGCAGTACTTC,CASSLGRRYEQYF
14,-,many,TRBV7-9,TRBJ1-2,TGTGCCAGCAGCTTAGTCGGCGGTAACTATGGCTACACCTTC,CASSLVGGNYGYTF
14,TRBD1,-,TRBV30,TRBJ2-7,TGTGCCTGGAGCTCGGACAGGGAAACCTACGAGCAGTACTTC,CAWSSDRETYEQYF
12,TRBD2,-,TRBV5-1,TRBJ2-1,TGCGCCAGCAGCTTGACTAGCGGACAGCAGTTCTTC,CASSLTSGQQFF
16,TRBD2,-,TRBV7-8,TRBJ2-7,TGTGCCAGCAGCCCCCGGGCTAGCGGGAGGGCGGACGAGCAGTACTTC,CASSPRASGRADEQYF